The 32 T cell receptor beta chains reported below all come from one sample, sequenced in a study of cytomegalovirus exposure and HLA in healthy donors. Libraries were prepared by immunoSEQ multiplex PCR; TCRdb keeps only in-frame clonotypes and omits some of them. The sample consists of 120,000 to 150,000 clones, about 83% of them appearing once. The sample was PBMCs. The receptors derive from a woman in her twenties or thirties in good health and CMV-seronegative.

The rearrangement links TRBV6-6 to TRBJ1-4; D remains ambiguous. CDR1 is MNHNY, CDR2 SVGAGI, per germline (reference sequence). The CDR3 is 14 residues long. V lost 7 bases, J lost 0 bases, and 9 bases lay in between. DNA of the CDR3: TGTGCCAGCACCGCGTTTGCAACTAATGAAAAACTGTTTTTT. Its translation is CASTAFATNEKLFF.

This clone appeared a few times. The chain joins TRBV9 to TRBJ2-7; 7 bases line up with TRBD2. Germline trimming cut 0 bases from V and 7 bases from J; bases unmatched to any gene: 7. The CDR3 runs 14 residues. The germline gives CDR1 SGDLS, CDR2 YYNGEE. The CDR3 DNA reads as TGTGCCAGCAGCGTAGATGGTCGGACTAGTGAGCAGTACTTC. As protein: CASSVDGRTSEQYF.

The chain joins TRBV18 to TRBJ1-1; possible D gene TRBD1, 5 bases. The CDR3 runs to 13 residues. Germline lookup yields CDR1 KGHSH and CDR2 LQKENI. Trimming removed 4 bases at V and 0 bases at J, with 6 bases between. The CDR3, as DNA: TGTGCCAGCTCACGGGGGGTGAACACTGAAGCTTTCTTT. It specifies CASSRGVNTEAFF.

The chain combines TRBV4-2 with TRBJ1-1; 10 bases are a match to TRBD1. This CDR3 contains 15 residues. V was clipped by 4 bases and J by 5 bases; unmatched bases: 7. Germline values: CDR1 LGHNA, CDR2 YNFKEQ. The CDR3 region is CASSLTPGQGTEAFF. Here the CDR3 DNA reads TGTGCCAGCAGCCTGACTCCGGGACAGGGGACTGAAGCTTTCTTT.

The chain combines TRBV7-8 with TRBJ1-5; D remains ambiguous. CDR1 and CDR2 (germline): SGHVS, FQNEAQ. This CDR3 region has 16 residues. V was trimmed by 1 base and J by 0 bases, leaving 10 bases between them. As DNA, the CDR3 is TGTGCCAGCAGCTTAGATGGGCTATCTAGCAATCAGCCCCAGCATTTT. This translates into CASSLDGLSSNQPQHF.

The gene calls are TRBV2 and TRBJ2-5; TRBD2 matches 14 bases. CDR1 is SNHLY, CDR2 FYNNEI, per germline. This CDR3 comprises 15 residues. Unmatched junction bases numbered 5, after V lost 6 bases and J lost 5 bases. CDR3 sequence (DNA): TGTGCCAGCAGACGACTAGCGGGGGGGCCGGAGACCCAGTACTTC. It encodes CASRRLAGGPETQYF.

This clone appeared a single time. The gene calls are TRBV28 and TRBJ2-5; D unresolved. This CDR3 has 12 residues. The germline V and J ends were trimmed by 2 bases and 6 bases, with 7 bases remaining between them. Germline CDR1 reads MDHEN; CDR2 reads SYDVKM. The CDR3 loop is CASSLAAKTQYF. The CDR3 bases are TGTGCCAGCAGTTTAGCAGCGAAGACCCAGTACTTC.

DNA of the CDR3: TGTGCCAGCAGCTTAAGTACAGGGCGAACTGAAGCTTTCTTT. Translated, it gives CASSLSTGRTEAFF. The chain uses TRBV7-2 and TRBJ1-1; D perhaps matches TRBD1 (6 bases). Germline V gene data show CDR1 as SGHTA and CDR2 as FQGNSA. The CDR3 totals 14 residues. The V gene lost 2 bases and the J gene lost 5 bases, with 12 bases spanning the gap. The full variable domain, in which reference TRBV7-2 and TRBJ1-1 provide the parts outside the CDR3, is GAGVSQSPSNKVTEKGKDVELRCDPISGHTALYWYRQSLGQGLEFLIYFQGNSAPDKSGLPSDRFSAERTGGSVSTLTIQRTQQEDSAVYLCASSLSTGRTEAFFGQGTRLTVV.

V usage is TRBV7-6 and J usage is TRBJ2-7; 9 nucleotides agree with TRBD1. There are 16 residues in the CDR3. V dropped 1 base and J dropped 4; count of bases not matched to a gene: 8. The germline gives CDR1 SGHVS, CDR2 FNYEAQ. The CDR3 spells CASSLGGGTGKYEQYF. CDR3 nucleotides: TGTGCCAGCAGCTTAGGTGGTGGGACAGGGAAATACGAGCAGTACTTC.

The gene calls are TRBV11-3 and TRBJ1-5; TRBD1 aligns across 9 bases. The CDR3 sequence is 15 residues long. Germline values: CDR1 SGHNT, CDR2 YENEEA. J lost 2 bases, V lost 1 base, and 0 bases had no gene match. The CDR3 here is CASSLGTGGNQPQHF. DNA for the CDR3: TGTGCCAGCAGCTTAGGGACAGGGGGCAATCAGCCCCAGCATTTT.

The chain recombines TRBV6-1 with TRBJ2-7; maybe TRBD1 (6 bases). The CDR3 covers 13 residues. Germline V gene data show CDR1 as MNHNS and CDR2 as SASEGT. V lost 5 bases to trimming and J lost 3 bases, with 11 bases between them. This CDR3 reads CASSRTALYEQYF. The CDR3, as DNA: TGTGCCAGCAGTCGGACAGCACTCTACGAGCAGTACTTC.

The rearrangement links TRBV7-9 to TRBJ2-7; possible D gene TRBD2, 5 bases. Between the trimmed V and J ends, which lost 1 base and 6 bases, there was a span of 10 bases. This CDR3 has 13 amino acids. Germline V lookup: CDR1 SEHNR, CDR2 FQNEAQ (reference sequence). The CDR3 region is CASSLESRGEQYF. The CDR3 DNA reads TGTGCCAGCAGCTTAGAGAGCCGGGGCGAGCAGTACTTC.

The genes are TRBV6-4 and TRBJ2-3; 8 positions agree with TRBD2. The CDR3 contains 15 residues. V was clipped by 6 bases and J by 1 base; unmatched bases: 6. The germline V gene has CDR1 MRHNA and CDR2 SNTAGT. The CDR3 sequence: CASRRYSGGTDTQYF. Written as DNA, the CDR3 is TGTGCCAGCAGGAGGTATAGCGGGGGCACAGATACGCAGTATTTT.

This chain connects TRBV5-1 to TRBJ1-1; D not certain. In germline, CDR1 is SGHRS, CDR2 YFSETQ. The CDR3 is 14 residues long. V shed 2 bases and J shed 5 bases, with 13 bases lying between them. The CDR3 reads CASSFSFEETEAFF. For the CDR3, the DNA is TGCGCCAGCAGCTTTTCTTTTGAGGAGACTGAAGCTTTCTTT.

V usage is TRBV5-6 and J usage is TRBJ2-2; the D is unclear. There are 15 residues in the CDR3. Germline CDR1 and CDR2: SGHDT and YYEEEE. Deletions cut 6 bases from V and 2 bases from J, with 14 bases between. The chain's CDR3 is CASNDNALNTGELFF. CDR3 nucleotide sequence: TGTGCCAGCAACGACAACGCCTTAAACACCGGGGAGCTGTTTTTT. Filled out from reference TRBV5-6 and TRBJ2-2, the complete variable domain reads DAGVTQSPTHLIKTRGQQVTLRCSPKSGHDTVSWYQQALGQGPQFIFQYYEEEERQRGNFPDRFSGHQFPNYSSELNVNALLLGDSALYLCASNDNALNTGELFFGEGSRLTVL.

The gene calls are TRBV11-2 and TRBJ1-4; a weak D match, TRBD1 (6 bases). This CDR3 is built from 16 residues. Deletions cut 1 base from V and 4 bases from J, with 13 bases between. Germline CDR1 is SGHAT and CDR2 is FQNNGV. This CDR3 is CASSLGWGRGNEKLFF. Written as DNA, the CDR3 is TGTGCCAGCAGCTTAGGGTGGGGGCGTGGTAATGAAAAACTGTTTTTT.

CDR3 nucleotides: TGTGCCAGCAGTGAAGGAGGCATGGTAAAACTGTTTTTT. This translates into CASSEGGMVKLFF. The chain carries TRBV2 and TRBJ1-4; D is ambiguous. Germline V gene lookup returns CDR1 SNHLY and CDR2 FYNNEI. V lost 1 base, J lost 10 bases, and 10 bases lay in between. The CDR3 is 13 residues long.

CDR3 coding DNA: TGTGCCAGCAGCCGGGACTTCAATGAAGATACGCAGTATTTT. It codes for CASSRDFNEDTQYF. V gene TRBV6-4 combines with J gene TRBJ2-3, with a weak D call TRBD2 (6 bases). This CDR3 contains 14 residues. Germline loops: CDR1 MRHNA, CDR2 SNTAGT. Trimming pared 6 bases from V and 5 bases from J, leaving 15 bases between.

In its sample, this clone was seen once. The chain uses TRBV7-8 and TRBJ2-1; 10 nucleotides line up with TRBD2. The V and J ends lost 5 bases and 3 bases, in that order; junction bases with no gene match: 4. The CDR3 has 15 amino acids. Germline assignment: CDR1 SGHVS and CDR2 FQNEAQ. CDR3 coding DNA: TGTGCCAGCAGCCAAATAGCGGGGGGCTACAATGAGCAGTTCTTC. It specifies CASSQIAGGYNEQFF.

The gene calls are TRBV15 and TRBJ2-7; 7 bases fit TRBD2. V lost 0 bases and J lost 1; bases outside the gene matches: 3. CDR1 and CDR2 from the germline V gene are LNHNV and YYDKDF (reference sequence). The CDR3 consists of 15 residues. The CDR3 here is CATSRDGGVSYEQYF. CDR3 coding DNA: TGTGCCACCAGCAGAGATGGGGGGGTATCCTACGAGCAGTACTTC.

This clone was seen a few times. V is TRBV7-3 and J is TRBJ2-2, with TRBD1 as a possible D gene (7 bases). The CDR3 extends over 15 amino acids. CDR1 is SGHTA, CDR2 FQGTGA, per germline. V was trimmed by 2 bases and J by 4 bases, leaving 11 bases between them. The CDR3 DNA follows: TGTGCCAGCAGCTTACAGGGGGGCCCCACCGGGGAGCTGTTTTTT. It translates to CASSLQGGPTGELFF.

This clone was observed a few times. The rearrangement links TRBV6-5 to TRBJ2-7; 11 bases are shared with TRBD2. Germline CDR1 reads MNHEY; CDR2 reads SVGAGI. The ends lost 6 bases at V and 0 bases at J; junction bases unmatched: 4. This CDR3 region has 15 residues. CDR3 region: CASRETSGGSYEQYF. CDR3 DNA sequence: TGTGCCAGCAGGGAAACTAGCGGGGGCTCCTACGAGCAGTACTTC.

This clone was found a few times. This chain uses TRBV10-3 with TRBJ1-2; D gene uncertain. Trimming shortened V by 6 bases and J by 2 bases, and 10 bases separated the two germline ends. Germline V lookup: CDR1 ENHRY, CDR2 SYGVKD. The CDR3 sequence is 13 residues long. The CDR3 nucleotides read TGTGCCATCAGCTTAGATCAAAACTATGGCTACACCTTC. Its protein is CAISLDQNYGYTF.

The rearrangement links TRBV5-1 to TRBJ2-3; 12 nucleotides match TRBD2. Germline CDR1 and CDR2: SGHRS and YFSETQ. This CDR3 region has 20 residues. The V and J ends lost 0 bases and 0 bases, in that order; junction bases with no gene match: 11. The CDR3 sequence is CASSLGLAGAIRISTDTQYF. CDR3 in DNA: TGCGCCAGCAGCTTGGGACTAGCGGGGGCAATCAGGATTAGCACAGATACGCAGTATTTT.

The chain couples TRBV7-2 to TRBJ1-2; D is perhaps TRBD1 (5 bases). V lost 5 bases to trimming and J lost 7 bases, with 17 bases between them. The germline V gene encodes CDR1 SGHTA and CDR2 FQGNSA. The length of the CDR3 is 14 residues. The CDR3 loop is CASSLNAGSGGYTF. CDR3 nucleotides: TGTGCCAGCAGCCTCAATGCAGGGTCGGGTGGCTACACCTTC.

This chain uses TRBV15 with TRBJ1-6, with D maybe TRBD1 (6 bases). Germline V gives CDR1 LNHNV, CDR2 YYDKDF (reference sequence). The germline V and J ends were trimmed by 5 bases and 4 bases, with 12 bases remaining between them. This CDR3 spans 15 amino acids. CDR3 in DNA: TGTGCCACCAGCGGCGACAGGAGATATAATTCACCCCTCCACTTT. Protein: CATSGDRRYNSPLHF.

The chain employs TRBV11-2 and TRBJ2-1, with 8 positions matching TRBD1. The V gene's germline CDR1 is SGHAT and CDR2 FQNNGV. CDR3 size: 16 residues. Trimming at V came to 4 bases and at J to 9 bases, leaving 14 bases not matched to a gene. The CDR3 loop is CASSYPGSLQGGEQFF. CDR3 nucleotide sequence: TGTGCCAGCAGCTACCCAGGGTCCCTACAGGGGGGTGAGCAGTTCTTC. The whole variable domain, remainder taken from reference TRBV11-2 and TRBJ2-1, is EAGVAQSPRYKIIEKRQSVAFWCNPISGHATLYWYQQILGQGPKLLIQFQNNGVVDDSQLPKDRFSAERLKGVDSTLKIQPAKLEDSAVYLCASSYPGSLQGGEQFFGPGTRLTVL.

The gene calls are TRBV6-1 and TRBJ1-2, with 12 bases matching TRBD1. The germline CDR1 and CDR2 sequences are MNHNS and SASEGT. The CDR3 is 15 residues long. The V gene end was trimmed by 6 bases and the J gene end by 5 bases; junction bases not matched to a gene: 7. The CDR3 DNA reads as TGTGCCAGCAGAAGTCCGGGACAGGGGGCTTATGGCTACACCTTC. Amino acids: CASRSPGQGAYGYTF.

CDR3 loop: CATQRGSSQPQHF. The CDR3 region has the DNA TGTGCCACCCAAAGGGGGTCGAGCCAGCCCCAGCATTTT. The rearrangement joins TRBV10-3 to TRBJ1-5; maybe TRBD1 (6 bases). The V and J ends lost 10 bases and 7 bases respectively, with 17 bases between them. The CDR3 is made up of 13 amino acids. The V gene's germline CDR1 is ENHRY and CDR2 SYGVKD.

V is TRBV5-1 and J is TRBJ1-2; 7 bases are a match to TRBD1. The germline V gene has CDR1 SGHRS and CDR2 YFSETQ. V lost 0 bases and J lost 5; bases outside the gene matches: 7. CDR3 size: 15 residues. The CDR3 DNA sequence: TGCGCCAGCAGCTTGGCAGGGGGGCTAGGGTATGGCTACACCTTC. Residues: CASSLAGGLGYGYTF.

The chain couples TRBV18 to TRBJ2-7; TRBD1 matches 8 bases. Germline V gives CDR1 KGHSH, CDR2 LQKENI. The CDR3 covers 16 residues. J lost 4 bases, V lost 2 bases, and 10 bases had no gene match. DNA for the CDR3: TGTGCCAGCTCACCAGGACAGGGTGGAAGGGGGTACGAGCAGTACTTC. This encodes CASSPGQGGRGYEQYF.

This clone was seen a few times. The genes are TRBV6-6 and TRBJ2-5; tentatively, D is TRBD1 (5 bases). V was trimmed by 9 bases and J by 2 bases, leaving 13 bases between them. The CDR3 length is 13 residues. Germline V gives CDR1 MNHNY, CDR2 SVGAGI (reference sequence). This chain's CDR3 is CASYRPEQETQYF. The DNA for the CDR3 is TGTGCCAGTTACAGGCCAGAACAAGAGACCCAGTACTTC.